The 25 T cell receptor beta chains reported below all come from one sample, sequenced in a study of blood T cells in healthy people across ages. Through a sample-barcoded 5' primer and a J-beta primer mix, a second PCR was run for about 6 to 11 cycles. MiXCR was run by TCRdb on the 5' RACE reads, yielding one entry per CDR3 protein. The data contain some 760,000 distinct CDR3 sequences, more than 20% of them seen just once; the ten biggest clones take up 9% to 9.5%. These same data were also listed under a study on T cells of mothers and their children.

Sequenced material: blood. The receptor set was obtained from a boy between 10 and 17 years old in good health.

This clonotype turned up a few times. The CDR3 coding sequence is TGCAGCGTCAAACCACAGGGCGGTCAGCCCCAGCATTTT. Amino acid sequence: CSVKPQGGQPQHF. The chain links TRBV29-1 to TRBJ1-5; D is perhaps TRBD1 (6 bases). The CDR3 runs to 13 residues. Trimming shortened V by 6 bases and J by 6 bases, and 15 bases separated the two germline ends. Germline V gene data show CDR1 as SQVTM and CDR2 as ANQGSEA. Supplemented by reference TRBV29-1 and TRBJ1-5, the full variable domain reads SAVISQKPSRDICQRGTSLTIQCQVDSQVTMMFWYRQQPGQSLTLIATANQGSEATYESGFVIDKFPISRPNLTFSTLTVSNMSPEDSSIYLCSVKPQGGQPQHFGDGTRLSIL.

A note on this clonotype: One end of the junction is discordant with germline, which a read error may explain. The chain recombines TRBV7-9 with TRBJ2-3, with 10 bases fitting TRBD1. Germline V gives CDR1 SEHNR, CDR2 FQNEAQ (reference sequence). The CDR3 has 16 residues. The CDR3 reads CASSPGQGGSTDTPYF. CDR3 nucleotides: TGTGCCAGCAGCCCCGGACAGGGGGGCAGCACAGATACGCCGTATTTT. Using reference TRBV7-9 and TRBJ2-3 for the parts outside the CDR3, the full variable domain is DTGVSQNPRHKITKRGQNVTFRCDPISEHNRLYWYRQTLGQGPEFLTYFQNEAQLEKSRLLSDRFSAERPKGSFSTLEIQRTEQGDSAMYLCASSPGQGGSTDTPYFGPGTRLTVL.

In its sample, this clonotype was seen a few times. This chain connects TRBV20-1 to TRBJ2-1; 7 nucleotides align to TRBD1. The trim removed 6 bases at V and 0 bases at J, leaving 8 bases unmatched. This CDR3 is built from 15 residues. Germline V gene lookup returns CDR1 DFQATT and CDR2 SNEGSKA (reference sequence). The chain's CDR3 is CSANPDRSSYNEQFF. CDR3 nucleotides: TGCAGTGCCAACCCGGACAGGAGCTCCTACAATGAGCAGTTCTTC.

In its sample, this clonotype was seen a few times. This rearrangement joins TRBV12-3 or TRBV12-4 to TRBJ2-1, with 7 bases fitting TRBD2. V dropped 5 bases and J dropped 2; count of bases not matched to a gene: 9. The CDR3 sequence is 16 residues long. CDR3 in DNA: TGTGCCAGCAGTCACGAGTTAGCGGGCGCCTACAATGAGCAGTTCTTC. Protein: CASSHELAGAYNEQFF.

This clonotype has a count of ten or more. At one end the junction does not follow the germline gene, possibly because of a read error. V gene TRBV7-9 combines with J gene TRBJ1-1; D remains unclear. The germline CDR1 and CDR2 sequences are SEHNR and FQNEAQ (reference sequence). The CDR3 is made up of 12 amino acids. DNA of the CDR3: TGCGCCAGCAGCCTCGGTCCCACTGAAGCTTTCTTT. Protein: CASSLGPTEAFF.

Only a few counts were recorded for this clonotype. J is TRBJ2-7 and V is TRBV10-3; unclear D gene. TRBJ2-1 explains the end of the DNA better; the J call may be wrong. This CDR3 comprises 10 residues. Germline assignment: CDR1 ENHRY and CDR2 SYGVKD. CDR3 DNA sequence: TGTGCCACCGGTTTGAATGAGCAGTTCTTC. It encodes CATGLNEQFF.

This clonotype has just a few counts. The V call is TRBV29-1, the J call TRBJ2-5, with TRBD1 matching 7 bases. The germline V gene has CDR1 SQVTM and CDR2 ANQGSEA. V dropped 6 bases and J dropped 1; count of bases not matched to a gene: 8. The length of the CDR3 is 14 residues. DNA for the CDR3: TGCAGCGTCCCCCAGAGGGGGCGCCAAGAGACCCAGTACTTC. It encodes CSVPQRGRQETQYF.

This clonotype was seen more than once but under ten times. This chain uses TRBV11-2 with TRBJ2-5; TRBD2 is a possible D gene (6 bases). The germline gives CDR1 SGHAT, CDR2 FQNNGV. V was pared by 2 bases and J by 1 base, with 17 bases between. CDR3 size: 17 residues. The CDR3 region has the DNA TGTGCCAGCAGCTTAACCCCCGCCCTCGGGGGCCAAGAGACCCAGTACTTC. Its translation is CASSLTPALGGQETQYF. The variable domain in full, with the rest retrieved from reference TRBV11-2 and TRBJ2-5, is EAGVAQSPRYKIIEKRQSVAFWCNPISGHATLYWYQQILGQGPKLLIQFQNNGVVDDSQLPKDRFSAERLKGVDSTLKIQPAKLEDSAVYLCASSLTPALGGQETQYFGPGTRLLVL.

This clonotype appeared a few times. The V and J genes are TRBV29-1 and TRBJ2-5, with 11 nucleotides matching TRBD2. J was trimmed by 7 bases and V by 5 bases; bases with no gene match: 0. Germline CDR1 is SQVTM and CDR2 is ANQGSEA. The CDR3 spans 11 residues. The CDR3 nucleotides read TGCAGCGTTACTAGCGGGGGGACCCAGTACTTC. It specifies CSVTSGGTQYF.

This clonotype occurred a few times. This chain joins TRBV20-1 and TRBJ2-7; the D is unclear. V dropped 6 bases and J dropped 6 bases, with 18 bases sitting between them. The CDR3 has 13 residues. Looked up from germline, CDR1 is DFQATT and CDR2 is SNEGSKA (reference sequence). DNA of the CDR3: TGCAGTGCCCTAGACACTACAGCTGTCGAGCAGTACTTC. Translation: CSALDTTAVEQYF.

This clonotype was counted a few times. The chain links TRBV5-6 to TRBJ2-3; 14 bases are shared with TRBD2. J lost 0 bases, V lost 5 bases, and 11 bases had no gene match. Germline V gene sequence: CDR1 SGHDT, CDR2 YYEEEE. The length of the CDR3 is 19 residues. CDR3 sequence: CASRPTGTSGRGSTDTQYF. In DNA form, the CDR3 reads TGTGCCAGCAGGCCAACCGGGACTAGCGGGAGAGGGAGCACAGATACGCAGTATTTT.

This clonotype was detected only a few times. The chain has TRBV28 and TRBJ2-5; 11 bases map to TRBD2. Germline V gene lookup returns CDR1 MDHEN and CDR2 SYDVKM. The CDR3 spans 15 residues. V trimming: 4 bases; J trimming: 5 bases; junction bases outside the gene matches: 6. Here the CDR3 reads CASSSGTSGGETQYF. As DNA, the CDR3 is TGTGCCAGCAGTTCCGGGACTAGCGGAGGGGAGACCCAGTACTTC. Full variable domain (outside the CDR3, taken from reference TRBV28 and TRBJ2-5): DVKVTQSSRYLVKRTGEKVFLECVQDMDHENMFWYRQDPGLGLRLIYFSYDVKMKEKGDIPEGYSVSREKKERFSLILESASTNQTSMYLCASSSGTSGGETQYFGPGTRLLVL.

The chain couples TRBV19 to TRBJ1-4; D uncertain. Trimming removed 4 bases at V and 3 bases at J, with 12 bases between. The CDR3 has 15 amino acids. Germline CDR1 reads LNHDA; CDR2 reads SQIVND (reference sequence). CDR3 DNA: TGTGCCAGTAGTAGGACTGGGTCGGCTAATGAAAAACTGTTTTTT. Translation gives CASSRTGSANEKLFF.

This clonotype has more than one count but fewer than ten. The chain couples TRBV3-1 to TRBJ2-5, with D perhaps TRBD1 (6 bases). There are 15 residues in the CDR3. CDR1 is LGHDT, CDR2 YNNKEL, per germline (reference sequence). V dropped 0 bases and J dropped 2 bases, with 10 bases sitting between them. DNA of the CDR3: TGTGCCAGCAGCCAAGAGCTGGGGGCTCAAGAGACCCAGTACTTC. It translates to CASSQELGAQETQYF.

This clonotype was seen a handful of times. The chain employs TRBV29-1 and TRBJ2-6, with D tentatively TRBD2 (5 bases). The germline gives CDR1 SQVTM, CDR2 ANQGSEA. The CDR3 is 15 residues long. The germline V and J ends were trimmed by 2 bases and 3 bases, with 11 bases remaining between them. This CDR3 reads CSVELIRGGANVLTF. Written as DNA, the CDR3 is TGCAGCGTTGAACTCATCCGGGGTGGGGCCAACGTCCTGACTTTC.

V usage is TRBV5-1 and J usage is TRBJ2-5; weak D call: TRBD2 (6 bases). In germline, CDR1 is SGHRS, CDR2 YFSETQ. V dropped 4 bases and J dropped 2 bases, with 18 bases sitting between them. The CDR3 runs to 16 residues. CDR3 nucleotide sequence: TGCGCCAGCAGCATAGGTTTCCGGGACTCGCAAGAGACCCAGTACTTC. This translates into CASSIGFRDSQETQYF.

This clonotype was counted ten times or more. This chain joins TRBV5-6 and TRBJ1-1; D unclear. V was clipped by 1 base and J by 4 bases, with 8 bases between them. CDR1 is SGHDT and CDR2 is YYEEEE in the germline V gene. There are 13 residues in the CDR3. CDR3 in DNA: TGTGCCAGCAGCTTGATGGGAATCACTGAAGCTTTCTTT. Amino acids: CASSLMGITEAFF. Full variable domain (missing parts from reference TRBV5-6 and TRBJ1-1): DAGVTQSPTHLIKTRGQQVTLRCSPKSGHDTVSWYQQALGQGPQFIFQYYEEEERQRGNFPDRFSGHQFPNYSSELNVNALLLGDSALYLCASSLMGITEAFFGQGTRLTVV.

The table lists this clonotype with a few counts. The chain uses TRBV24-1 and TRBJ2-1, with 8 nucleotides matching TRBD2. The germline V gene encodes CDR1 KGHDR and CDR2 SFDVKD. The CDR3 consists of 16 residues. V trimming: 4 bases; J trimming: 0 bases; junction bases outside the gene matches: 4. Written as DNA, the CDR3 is TGTGCCACCAGTGAGTTAGCGGGGAGCTCCTACAATGAGCAGTTCTTC. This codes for CATSELAGSSYNEQFF.

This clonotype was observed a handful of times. The CDR3 sequence is CASSLTTGGGETQYF. In DNA, the CDR3 is TGTGCCAGCAGCTTAACGACAGGGGGGGGAGAGACCCAGTACTTC. The rearrangement joins TRBV3-1 to TRBJ2-5, with TRBD1 matching 9 bases. J gave up 4 bases and V 5 bases, and 8 bases lay outside the gene matches. CDR1 is LGHDT, CDR2 YNNKEL, per germline (reference sequence). The CDR3 runs to 15 residues.

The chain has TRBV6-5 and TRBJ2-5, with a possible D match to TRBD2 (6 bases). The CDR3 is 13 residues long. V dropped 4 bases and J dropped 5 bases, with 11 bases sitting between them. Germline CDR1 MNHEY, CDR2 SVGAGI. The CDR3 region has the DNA TGTGCCAGCAGTTTTCAAGGGAGGGAGACCCAGTACTTC. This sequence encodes CASSFQGRETQYF.

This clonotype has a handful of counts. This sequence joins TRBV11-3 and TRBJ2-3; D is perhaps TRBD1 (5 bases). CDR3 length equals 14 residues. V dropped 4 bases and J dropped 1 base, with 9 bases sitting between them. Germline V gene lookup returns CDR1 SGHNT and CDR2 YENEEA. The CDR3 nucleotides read TGTGCCAGCAGCTCCACCAGGGGCACAGATACGCAGTATTTT. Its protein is CASSSTRGTDTQYF.

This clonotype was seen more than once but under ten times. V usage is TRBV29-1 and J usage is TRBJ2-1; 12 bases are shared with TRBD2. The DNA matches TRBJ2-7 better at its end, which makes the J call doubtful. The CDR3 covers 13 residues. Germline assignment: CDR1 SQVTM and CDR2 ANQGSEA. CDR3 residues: CSVPSGRASEQYF. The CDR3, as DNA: TGCAGCGTTCCTAGCGGGAGGGCCTCCGAGCAGTACTTC.

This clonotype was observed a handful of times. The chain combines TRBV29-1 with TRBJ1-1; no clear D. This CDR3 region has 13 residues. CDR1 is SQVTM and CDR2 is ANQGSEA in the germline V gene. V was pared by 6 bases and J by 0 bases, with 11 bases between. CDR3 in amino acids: CSVAGRMNTEAFF. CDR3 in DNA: TGCAGCGTCGCTGGACGGATGAACACTGAAGCTTTCTTT. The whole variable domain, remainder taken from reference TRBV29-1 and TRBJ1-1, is SAVISQKPSRDICQRGTSLTIQCQVDSQVTMMFWYRQQPGQSLTLIATANQGSEATYESGFVIDKFPISRPNLTFSTLTVSNMSPEDSSIYLCSVAGRMNTEAFFGQGTRLTVV.

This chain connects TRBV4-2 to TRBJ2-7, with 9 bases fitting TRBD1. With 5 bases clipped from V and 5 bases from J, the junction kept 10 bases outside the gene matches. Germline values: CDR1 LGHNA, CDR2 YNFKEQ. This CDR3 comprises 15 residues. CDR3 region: CASSTTGTGNDEQYF. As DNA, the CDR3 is TGTGCCAGCAGCACAACCGGGACAGGGAATGACGAGCAGTACTTC.

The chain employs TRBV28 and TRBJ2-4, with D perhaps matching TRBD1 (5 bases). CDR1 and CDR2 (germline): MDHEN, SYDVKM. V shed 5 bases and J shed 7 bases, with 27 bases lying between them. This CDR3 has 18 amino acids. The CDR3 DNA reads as TGTGCCAGCAGTCCCATCGACAGTTTTTCACCCCAATGGAACATTCAGTACTTC. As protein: CASSPIDSFSPQWNIQYF.